What follows are 21 T cell receptor beta chains derived from one specimen sequenced in a study of human T cells and chemical hapten exposure (dated by TCRdb to the early 2020s). Library preparation employed RACE. Data came from a NextSeq 500. TCRdb applied fastp at Q25 and MiXCR to the public reads, then kept only in-frame beta chains. Every entry covers one CDR3 protein and lists the most common genes and DNA from its rows. In all, the sample holds 57,000 or so distinct CDR3 sequences, and roughly 12% of those were seen once. Together, the top ten hold under 5% of the sample. The sample's time point label, in plain terms: pre-sensitization, week 0. Taken with the paper, the label for treatment or condition translates to: therapeutic diphenylcyclopropenone sensitization with weekly scalp DPC. This sample comprised whole blood, obtained in connection with sensitization to the hapten diphenylcyclopropenone (DPC). Receptors were obtained from a woman aged 40 to 50 with alopecia areata. Some clones in this sample may be carry-over from other donors' samples.

By share, this clonotype ranks as medium-sized. The CDR3 DNA follows: TGTGCCAGCAGTGAAGGGACGAACAATGAGCAGTTCTTC. It codes for CASSEGTNNEQFF. The chain carries TRBV6-4 and TRBJ2-1; D is perhaps TRBD1 or TRBD2 (5 bases each). In germline, CDR1 is MRHNA, CDR2 SNTAGT. V dropped 3 bases and J dropped 5 bases, with 8 bases sitting between them. The CDR3 contains 13 residues.

This clonotype turned up a few times. V and J are TRBV29-1 and TRBJ1-5; weak D call: TRBD1 (5 bases). The V gene's germline CDR1 is SQVTM and CDR2 ANQGSEA. This CDR3 spans 12 amino acids. The germline V and J ends were trimmed by 4 bases and 3 bases, with 7 bases remaining between them. The CDR3 DNA is TGCAGCGTTGGGGGGAACAATCAGCCCCAGCATTTT. Amino acid sequence: CSVGGNNQPQHF. Variable domain in full (rest from reference TRBV29-1 and TRBJ1-5): SAVISQKPSRDICQRGTSLTIQCQVDSQVTMMFWYRQQPGQSLTLIATANQGSEATYESGFVIDKFPISRPNLTFSTLTVSNMSPEDSSIYLCSVGGNNQPQHFGDGTRLSIL.

The genes are TRBV27 and TRBJ2-3; D not certain. The germline CDR1 and CDR2 sequences are MNHEY and SMNVEV (reference sequence). Trimming stripped 7 bases from V and 0 bases from J, with 14 bases between. The CDR3 has 15 residues. CDR3 region: CASTPLGLSTDTQYF. The CDR3 region has the DNA TGTGCCAGCACCCCCCTAGGGTTAAGCACAGATACGCAGTATTTT.

In this sample, this clonotype turned up many times. The gene calls are TRBV7-2 and TRBJ1-1, with TRBD1 identical over 10 bases. V dropped 0 bases and J dropped 4; count of bases not matched to a gene: 8. CDR1 is SGHTA, CDR2 FQGNSA, per germline. This CDR3 has 17 residues. The CDR3 coding sequence is TGTGCCAGCAGCTTAGCAGCTTTGACAGGGGGCTTCACTGAAGCTTTCTTT. This gives the protein CASSLAALTGGFTEAFF.

This clonotype was recorded a few times. The chain combines TRBV20-1 with TRBJ1-5; 7 nucleotides match TRBD1. V lost 3 bases and J lost 3; bases outside the gene matches: 11. In germline, CDR1 is DFQATT, CDR2 SNEGSKA (reference sequence). This CDR3 contains 16 residues. CDR3 nucleotide sequence: TGCAGTGCTAGGGAAGGGGGCGGTTTTGCCAATCAGCCCCAGCATTTT. Its protein is CSAREGGGFANQPQHF.

The sample holds a few counts of this clonotype. V usage is TRBV7-2 and J usage is TRBJ2-7, with TRBD1 matching over 8 bases. The CDR3 contains 14 residues. The junction had 6 bases not matched to a gene; V was cut back by 5 bases and J by 3 bases. Germline V gene sequence: CDR1 SGHTA, CDR2 FQGNSA. The CDR3 nucleotides are TGTGCCAGCAGCCCGAGGACAGGGAGCTACGAGCAGTACTTC. As protein: CASSPRTGSYEQYF.

CDR3 amino acids: CSARRSSATTDTQYF. The DNA of the CDR3 is TGCAGCGCCCGAAGGTCTAGCGCGACCACAGATACGCAGTATTTT. J is TRBJ2-3 and V is TRBV29-1, with D tentatively TRBD2 (6 bases). Germline assignment: CDR1 SQVTM and CDR2 ANQGSEA. This CDR3 is 15 amino acids long. V was cut by 7 bases and J by 2 bases, with 19 bases left in between.

With respect to this clonotype: A read error may be the cause here, since a much bigger clone is one base away. The chain carries TRBV21-1 and TRBJ1-4; TRBD1 is the table's D call, not checked against the DNA. TRBV21-1 corresponds to a pseudogene. The CDR3 sequence is 14 residues long. The CDR3 bases are TGTGCCAGCAGAAAACAGCCGGGTAATGAAAAACTGTTTTTT. This encodes CASRKQPGNEKLFF.

This clonotype occurred many times. The chain links TRBV6-6 to TRBJ2-2; D might be TRBD1 or TRBD2, each matching 6 bases. V lost 8 bases and J lost 6, with 10 bases in between. CDR3 length equals 12 residues. Germline V gives CDR1 MNHNY, CDR2 SVGAGI (reference sequence). CDR3 amino acids: CASEGGAGELFF. CDR3 nucleotides: TGTGCCAGCGAGGGGGGCGCCGGGGAGCTGTTTTTT.

This clonotype has only a few counts. The V call is TRBV20-1, the J call TRBJ2-7; a possible D gene is TRBD2 (6 bases). V lost 8 bases to trimming and J lost 4 bases, with 15 bases between them. From germline, CDR1 is DFQATT and CDR2 SNEGSKA (reference sequence). The CDR3 runs 12 residues. Here the CDR3 reads CSNRAGTYEQYF. The DNA of the CDR3 is TGCAGTAATAGGGCCGGGACTTACGAGCAGTACTTC.

The chain couples TRBV7-6 to TRBJ2-1; D is perhaps TRBD1 (6 bases). Germline CDR1 reads SGHVS; CDR2 reads FNYEAQ. V lost 4 bases to trimming and J lost 8 bases, with 12 bases between them. The CDR3 contains 13 residues. DNA for the CDR3: TGTGCCAGCAGCTCGAATGAGGGGGATGAGCAGTTCTTC. This encodes CASSSNEGDEQFF.

The chain uses TRBV7-9 and TRBJ1-4; D unresolved. The CDR3 has 12 amino acids. V was trimmed by 5 bases and J by 12 bases, leaving 13 bases between them. Per the germline V gene, CDR1 is SEHNR and CDR2 is FQNEAQ (reference sequence). Here the CDR3 reads CASSQTVGQLFF. In nucleotides, the CDR3 is TGTGCCAGCAGCCAGACGGTCGGGCAACTGTTTTTT.

This clonotype was picked up a small number of times. The V gene is TRBV29-1, the J gene TRBJ2-5, with 7 bases matching TRBD2. CDR1 is SQVTM, CDR2 ANQGSEA, per germline. This CDR3 is built from 13 residues. The J segment lost 5 bases and the V segment lost 6 bases, leaving 9 bases of the junction unmatched. In DNA form, the CDR3 reads TGCAGCGTCCAATCTAGCGGCCGGGAGACCCAGTACTTC. Amino acids: CSVQSSGRETQYF. The complete variable domain, with remaining parts taken from reference TRBV29-1 and TRBJ2-5, reads SAVISQKPSRDICQRGTSLTIQCQVDSQVTMMFWYRQQPGQSLTLIATANQGSEATYESGFVIDKFPISRPNLTFSTLTVSNMSPEDSSIYLCSVQSSGRETQYFGPGTRLLVL.

This clonotype was counted between two and nine times. This chain connects TRBV11-3 to TRBJ1-1, with D possibly being TRBD1 (5 bases). This CDR3 contains 14 residues. Germline CDR1 and CDR2: SGHNT and YENEEA. Between the trimmed V and J ends, which lost 4 bases and 1 base, there was a span of 10 bases. CDR3 in DNA: TGTGCCAGCAGCTCCCAGGGTTCGAACACTGAAGCTTTCTTT. This codes for CASSSQGSNTEAFF.

This clonotype was found many times. The rearrangement links TRBV20-1 to TRBJ1-2, with D possibly TRBD1 on 5 matching bases. V lost 3 bases to trimming and J lost 7 bases, with 15 bases between them. CDR1 and CDR2 from the germline V gene are DFQATT and SNEGSKA (reference sequence). The CDR3 contains 13 residues. CDR3 in amino acids: CSASVQGSFGYTF. The CDR3 bases are TGCAGTGCTAGTGTCCAGGGTTCGTTTGGCTACACCTTC.

This clonotype occurred a few times. V usage is TRBV3-1 and J usage is TRBJ2-2; no clear D. Germline assignment: CDR1 LGHDT and CDR2 YNNKEL (reference sequence). Trimming took off 3 bases at V and 9 bases at J, with 8 bases between the two ends. The CDR3 consists of 12 residues. CDR3 coding DNA: TGTGCCAGCAGCCAGGTGGGAAGGGAGCTGTTTTTT. This sequence encodes CASSQVGRELFF.

This clonotype was recorded at least ten times. V and J are TRBV6-2 or TRBV6-3 and TRBJ2-6; weak D call: TRBD2 (6 bases). CDR3 length: 15 residues. Trimming left V 8 bases short and J 1 base short, with 12 bases between. CDR1 is MNHEY and CDR2 is SVGEGT in the germline V gene. The CDR3 DNA is TGTGCCAGCTGGCAGGGAGGTTCTGGGGCCAACGTCCTGACTTTC. It specifies CASWQGGSGANVLTF.

V and J are TRBV7-2 and TRBJ2-7; 7 bases match TRBD1. Germline V gene data show CDR1 as SGHTA and CDR2 as FQGNSA. CDR3 length equals 14 residues. Trimming cost V 5 bases and J 5 bases; bases outside gene matches: 9. CDR3 sequence reads: CASSPGQKIDEQYF. In nucleotides, the CDR3 is TGTGCCAGCAGCCCGGGACAGAAAATCGACGAGCAGTACTTC.

This clonotype was detected only once. The J gene is TRBJ1-2, the V gene TRBV14, with a tentative D call TRBD1 (5 bases). V shed 1 base and J shed 4 bases, with 16 bases lying between them. CDR3 length: 16 residues. Per germline, CDR1 SGHDN and CDR2 FVKESK. The DNA of the CDR3 is TGTGCCAGCAGCCAAGTTTTAGGGGCGACCCTCTATGGCTACACCTTC. This gives the protein CASSQVLGATLYGYTF.

This clonotype has at least ten counts. The chain uses TRBV7-2 and TRBJ1-1; 7 positions match TRBD1. The junction had 13 bases not matched to a gene; V was cut back by 1 base and J by 11 bases. Germline V lookup: CDR1 SGHTA, CDR2 FQGNSA. The CDR3 has 15 residues. The CDR3 here is CASSLVKGQLYSAFF. The CDR3 nucleotides read TGTGCCAGCAGCTTAGTTAAGGGACAGTTATATAGCGCTTTCTTT.

This clonotype came up many times. The CDR3 loop is CSVVRGAQETQYF. In DNA form, the CDR3 reads TGCAGCGTTGTGCGGGGGGCCCAAGAGACCCAGTACTTC. The chain couples TRBV29-1 to TRBJ2-5, with 8 bases matching TRBD2. CDR1 and CDR2 from the germline V gene are SQVTM and ANQGSEA. V lost 4 bases to trimming and J lost 1 base; unmatched junction nucleotides: 2. This CDR3 comprises 13 residues.